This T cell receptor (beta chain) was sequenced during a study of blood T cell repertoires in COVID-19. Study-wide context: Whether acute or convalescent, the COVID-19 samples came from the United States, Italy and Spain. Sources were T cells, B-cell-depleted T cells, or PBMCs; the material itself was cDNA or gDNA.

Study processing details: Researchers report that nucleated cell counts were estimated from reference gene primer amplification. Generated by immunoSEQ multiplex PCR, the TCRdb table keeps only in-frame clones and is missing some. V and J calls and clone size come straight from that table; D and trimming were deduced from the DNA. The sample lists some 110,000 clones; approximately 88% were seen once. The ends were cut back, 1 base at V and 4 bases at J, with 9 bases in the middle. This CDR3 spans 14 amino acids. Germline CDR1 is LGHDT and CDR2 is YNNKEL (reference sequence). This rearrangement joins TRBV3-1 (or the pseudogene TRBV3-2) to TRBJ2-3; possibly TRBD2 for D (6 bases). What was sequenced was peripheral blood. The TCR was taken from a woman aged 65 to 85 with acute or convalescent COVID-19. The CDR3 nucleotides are TGTGCCAGCAGCCAAGCGGGAGACGCAGATACGCAGTATTTT. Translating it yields CASSQAGDADTQYF.